These 23 T cell receptor beta chains were all obtained from the same sample, sequenced in a study of cytomegalovirus exposure and HLA in healthy donors. The primer mix had 60 Vbeta and 13 Jbeta primers. Sequencing was performed with immunoSEQ multiplex PCR; in TCRdb, only in-frame clones are kept and a portion is missing. This table lists roughly 90,000 clones. Input material: PBMCs. Receptor source: a man aged 45-65 years in good health and CMV-seropositive.

V gene TRBV7-9 combines with J gene TRBJ2-7; 9 bases are shared with TRBD2. The germline V gene has CDR1 SEHNR and CDR2 FQNEAQ (reference sequence). The CDR3 sequence is 15 residues long. J lost 7 bases, V lost 1 base, and 8 bases had no gene match. The CDR3 protein is CASSLVASGEREQYF. Written as DNA, the CDR3 is TGTGCCAGCAGCTTAGTGGCTAGCGGGGAAAGGGAGCAGTACTTC.

The chain employs TRBV28 and TRBJ2-7; 7 nucleotides align to TRBD1. J lost 5 bases, V lost 7 bases, and 8 bases had no gene match. CDR1 and CDR2 (germline): MDHEN, SYDVKM. The CDR3 is 13 residues long. This chain's CDR3 is CASNRQGRDEQYF. CDR3 in DNA: TGTGCCAGCAACCGACAGGGCCGGGACGAGCAGTACTTC.

This sequence joins TRBV9 and TRBJ2-7, with D maybe TRBD1 (5 bases). The CDR3 has 16 amino acids. Trimming shortened V by 0 bases and J by 6 bases, and 19 bases separated the two germline ends. Germline-derived CDR1 and CDR2 are SGDLS and YYNGEE. The CDR3 DNA is TGTGCCAGCAGCGTAGTTTCCCCAGGCAGGGCTGGCGAGCAGTACGTC. Amino acids: CASSVVSPGRAGEQYV.

The V gene is TRBV7-2, the J gene TRBJ1-1; D gene unclear. V lost 2 bases and J lost 3, with 10 bases in between. In germline, CDR1 is SGHTA, CDR2 FQGNSA. CDR3 length: 14 amino acids. The CDR3 region is CASSLMSSYTEAFF. The DNA of the CDR3 is TGTGCCAGCAGCTTAATGTCTTCTTACACTGAAGCTTTCTTT.

J is TRBJ2-1 and V is TRBV6-5; 8 nucleotides align to TRBD1. Germline values: CDR1 MNHEY, CDR2 SVGAGI. V was pared by 7 bases and J by 5 bases, with 7 bases of the junction left unmatched. CDR3 size: 14 residues. The CDR3, as DNA: TGTGCCAGCAAACCGGGACAGGTCAACAATGAGCAGTTCTTC. Its translation: CASKPGQVNNEQFF.

The chain recombines TRBV5-3 with TRBJ2-7; 9 bases are shared with TRBD2. TRBV5-3 is an ORF, and what it does is uncertain. Trimming cost V 3 bases and J 4 bases; bases outside gene matches: 8. This CDR3 comprises 15 residues. CDR3 DNA: TGTGCCAGAAGCTACACTTCTAGCGGGAAATACGAGCAGTACGTC. Translation gives CARSYTSSGKYEQYV.

The rearrangement links TRBV6-6 to TRBJ1-3; 7 bases align to TRBD1. Trimming at V came to 0 bases and at J to 4 bases, leaving 3 bases not matched to a gene. Germline CDR1 is MNHNY and CDR2 is SVGAGI (reference sequence). The length of the CDR3 is 15 residues. The CDR3 is CASSYSPGQGNTIYF. The CDR3 nucleotides are TGTGCCAGCAGTTACTCTCCGGGACAGGGAAACACCATATATTTT.

CDR3 sequence reads: CAWREVGETQYF. CDR3 bases: TGTGCCTGGCGAGAGGTAGGCGAGACCCAGTACTTC. The J gene is TRBJ2-5, the V gene TRBV30; D is ambiguous. Germline lookup yields CDR1 GTSNPN and CDR2 SVGIG (reference sequence). This CDR3 spans 12 amino acids. V was cut by 5 bases and J by 5 bases, with 12 bases left in between.

J is TRBJ2-1 and V is TRBV9; 9 positions match TRBD2. The CDR3 spans 15 residues. Germline V gene sequence: CDR1 SGDLS, CDR2 YYNGEE. V dropped 3 bases and J dropped 2; count of bases not matched to a gene: 3. CDR3 protein: CASSGSGRTYNEQFF. In DNA, the CDR3 is TGTGCCAGCAGCGGAAGCGGGAGGACCTACAATGAGCAGTTCTTC.

V usage is TRBV2 and J usage is TRBJ2-5; 8 nucleotides align to TRBD1. Looked up from germline, CDR1 is SNHLY and CDR2 is FYNNEI. The ends lost 10 bases at V and 1 base at J; junction bases unmatched: 5. The CDR3 is 13 amino acids. The CDR3 coding sequence is TGTGCCAATTCCGGGACAGGCCAAGAGACCCAGTACTTC. Translated, it gives CANSGTGQETQYF.

The chain couples TRBV11-3 to TRBJ2-1, with TRBD1 as a possible D gene (6 bases). The V end was cut by 5 bases, the J end by 9 bases, with 11 bases between. The CDR3 covers 12 residues. CDR1 SGHNT and CDR2 YENEEA come from the germline V gene. The CDR3 is CASSPGQIEQFF. The CDR3 bases are TGTGCCAGCAGCCCCGGACAGATTGAGCAGTTCTTC.

The chain recombines TRBV7-8 with TRBJ2-2; 11 nucleotides align to TRBD1. CDR3 length: 16 amino acids. CDR1 SGHVS and CDR2 FQNEAQ come from the germline V gene. V lost 5 bases and J lost 3; bases outside the gene matches: 5. In DNA, the CDR3 is TGTGCCAGCAGCCCGCGGGACAGGGGGGACACCGGGGAGCTGTTTTTT. It codes for CASSPRDRGDTGELFF.

The CDR3 DNA reads TGTGCCAGCAGCTTAGGAGGAGGGGGCAACGACGAGCAGTACTTC. Protein: CASSLGGGGNDEQYF. The chain couples TRBV11-3 to TRBJ2-7; a weak D match, TRBD1 (7 bases). V was cut by 1 base and J by 5 bases, with 15 bases left in between. The CDR3 runs 15 residues. In germline, CDR1 is SGHNT, CDR2 YENEEA.

V gene TRBV18 combines with J gene TRBJ2-1, with 16 positions matching TRBD2. This CDR3 contains 17 residues. J lost 6 bases, V lost 2 bases, and 4 bases had no gene match. Germline CDR1 reads KGHSH; CDR2 reads LQKENI. CDR3 DNA: TGTGCCAGCTCACCAGGGACTAGCGGGAGGGCCGGCAATGAGCAGTTCTTC. Protein sequence: CASSPGTSGRAGNEQFF.

The chain uses TRBV14 and TRBJ2-3; TRBD2 matches at 7 bases. The trim removed 0 bases at V and 3 bases at J, leaving 9 bases unmatched. The length of the CDR3 is 17 residues. Germline loops: CDR1 SGHDN, CDR2 FVKESK. The chain's CDR3 is CASSQDWVAGRTDTQYF. CDR3 DNA: TGTGCCAGCAGCCAAGATTGGGTAGCGGGTAGGACAGATACGCAGTATTTT. The full variable domain, rest sourced from reference TRBV14 and TRBJ2-3, is EAGVTQFPSHSVIEKGQTVTLRCDPISGHDNLYWYRRVMGKEIKFLLHFVKESKQDESGMPNNRFLAERTGGTYSTLKVQPAELEDSGVYFCASSQDWVAGRTDTQYFGPGTRLTVL.

The chain is built from TRBV9 and TRBJ1-2; D not certain. There are 12 residues in the CDR3. Trimming left V 0 bases short and J 4 bases short, with 4 bases between. The germline V gene has CDR1 SGDLS and CDR2 YYNGEE. The CDR3 nucleotides are TGTGCCAGCAGCGTAGACACCTATGGCTACACCTTC. This encodes CASSVDTYGYTF.

The rearrangement joins TRBV4-3 to TRBJ2-1; TRBD2 matches 7 bases. Germline V gene lookup returns CDR1 LGHNA and CDR2 YSLEER. V lost 4 bases to trimming and J lost 0 bases; unmatched junction nucleotides: 6. This CDR3 has 16 amino acids. The CDR3 DNA reads TGCGCCAGCAGCCTAAGCGGGACGAGCTCCTACAATGAGCAGTTCTTC. Protein product: CASSLSGTSSYNEQFF.

The rearrangement uses TRBV7-9 and TRBJ2-1, with D possibly being TRBD2 (5 bases). The ends were cut back, 2 bases at V and 1 base at J, with 12 bases in the middle. Germline V gene data show CDR1 as SEHNR and CDR2 as FQNEAQ (reference sequence). The CDR3 consists of 16 residues. This chain's CDR3 is CASSLYRTRSYNEQFF. CDR3 DNA: TGTGCCAGCAGCTTATACCGCACTAGATCCTACAATGAGCAGTTCTTC.

This chain links TRBV14 with TRBJ2-7; TRBD2 matches at 8 bases. The ends lost 3 bases at V and 6 bases at J; junction bases unmatched: 4. Germline V gene lookup returns CDR1 SGHDN and CDR2 FVKESK. The CDR3 totals 13 residues. CDR3 DNA: TGTGCCAGCAGCCACGGACTAGCTCGCGAGCAGTACTTC. It yields the protein CASSHGLAREQYF.

The chain joins TRBV9 to TRBJ2-1, with 11 bases fitting TRBD2. Germline-derived CDR1 and CDR2 are SGDLS and YYNGEE. With V trimmed by 3 bases and J by 9 bases, 5 bases remained unmatched. The CDR3 has 14 amino acids. The CDR3 DNA reads TGTGCCAGCAGCGAAGAGGGACTAGCGGCTGAGCAGTTCTTC. This gives the protein CASSEEGLAAEQFF.

This rearrangement joins TRBV29-1 to TRBJ2-1, with TRBD2 matching over 12 bases. Germline V lookup: CDR1 SQVTM, CDR2 ANQGSEA. This CDR3 has 13 residues. V shed 6 bases, J shed 9 bases, and the junction held 6 bases outside the gene matches. The CDR3 sequence: CSVGMTSGSEQFF. CDR3 nucleotide sequence: TGCAGCGTAGGGATGACTAGCGGGAGTGAGCAGTTCTTC.

The chain joins TRBV7-9 to TRBJ2-1, with 13 bases that match TRBD2. Trimming took 2 bases from V and 7 from J; bases not matched to a gene: 8. Per the germline V gene, CDR1 is SEHNR and CDR2 is FQNEAQ (reference sequence). CDR3 size: 17 residues. Written as DNA, the CDR3 is TGTGCCAGCAGCTTACATCGATGGACTAGCGGGAGTAATGAGCAGTTCTTC. Translated, it gives CASSLHRWTSGSNEQFF.

CDR3 nucleotide sequence: TGCAGCGTTGAACAGATAGGAGGGGATGAGCAGTTCTTC. This sequence encodes CSVEQIGGDEQFF. The rearrangement joins TRBV29-1 to TRBJ2-1; tentative D call: TRBD2 (6 bases). The CDR3 spans 13 residues. The germline V gene has CDR1 SQVTM and CDR2 ANQGSEA. Between the trimmed V and J ends, which lost 2 bases and 8 bases, there was a span of 13 bases.